The TCR beta chain described here comes from a study of blood T cells in healthy people across ages. This clonotype was counted only a few times. Through a sample-barcoded 5' primer and a J-beta primer mix, a second PCR was run for 7 to 11 cycles. TCRdb re-called the 5' RACE reads with MiXCR, one entry per CDR3 protein. Of over 600,000 distinct CDR3 sequences in the sample, just over 55% are singletons; the top ten hold roughly 25%. The CDR3 totals 13 residues. CDR1 and CDR2 from the germline V gene are SGHTA and FQGNSA. The V end lost 4 bases, the J end lost 3 bases, and 8 bases lay between the germline ends.

This TCR came from a middle-aged man in good health. The rearrangement joins TRBV7-2 to TRBJ2-3, with D uncertain. Input material: blood. The CDR3: CASSSLLTDTQYF. CDR3 nucleotide sequence: TGTGCCAGCAGCTCCCTCCTAACAGATACGCAGTATTTT.